This T cell receptor beta chain was identified during a study of blood T cell repertoires in COVID-19. TCRdb keeps only in-frame clones here, not all; method: immunoSEQ multiplex PCR. The repertoire holds roughly 290,000 clones, 75% to 95% seen once, with approximately 7.5% in the top ten. From germline, CDR1 is SEHNR and CDR2 FQNEAQ (reference sequence). V shed 10 bases and J 2 bases; nucleotides not matched to a gene: 7. The CDR3 consists of 14 residues. The specimen sequenced was peripheral blood. The clonotype was recovered from a woman aged 25 to 39 with COVID-19, enrolled during active disease. J is TRBJ1-3 and V is TRBV7-9, with 8 bases identical to TRBD1. This CDR3 reads CANQGAQAGNTIYF. CDR3 sequence (DNA): TGTGCCAACCAGGGGGCGCAGGCTGGAAACACCATATATTTT.